This T cell receptor beta chain came from a study of T cells after yellow fever vaccination. The CDR3 extends over 15 amino acids. V lost 0 bases, J lost 3 bases, and 12 bases lay in between. Germline V gene data show CDR1 as LGHNA and CDR2 as YSLEER. MiXCR was run by TCRdb on the 5' RACE reads, yielding one entry per CDR3 protein. Of about 94,000 distinct CDR3 sequences in the sample, approximately 8.4% were seen once. This clonotype was counted at least ten times. This clonotype originated in a man aged 18-30 years who received the YFV17D yellow fever vaccine. The rearrangement links TRBV4-3 to TRBJ2-7; weak D call: TRBD1 (5 bases). The sample consisted of CD8+ T cells not binding an NS4B(214-222) dextramer, sorted from PBMCs, taken roughly 14 days after the first yellow fever vaccination. The CDR3 sequence: CASSQEGPVGYEQYF. Written as DNA, the CDR3 is TGCGCCAGCAGCCAAGAGGGGCCAGTTGGCTACGAGCAGTACTTC.